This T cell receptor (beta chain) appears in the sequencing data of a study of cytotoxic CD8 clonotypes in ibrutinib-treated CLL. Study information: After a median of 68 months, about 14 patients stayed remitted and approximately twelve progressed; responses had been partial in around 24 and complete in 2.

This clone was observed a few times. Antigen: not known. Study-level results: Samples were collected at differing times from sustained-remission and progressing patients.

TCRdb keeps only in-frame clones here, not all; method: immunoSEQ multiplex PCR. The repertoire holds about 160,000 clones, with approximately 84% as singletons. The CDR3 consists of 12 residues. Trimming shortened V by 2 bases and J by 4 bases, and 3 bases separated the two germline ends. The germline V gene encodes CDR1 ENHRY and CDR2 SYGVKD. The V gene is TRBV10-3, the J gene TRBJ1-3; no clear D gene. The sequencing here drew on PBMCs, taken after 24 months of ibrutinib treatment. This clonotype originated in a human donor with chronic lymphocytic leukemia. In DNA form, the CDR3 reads TGTGCCATCAGTGAGGAGGGAAACACCATATATTTT. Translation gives CAISEEGNTIYF.